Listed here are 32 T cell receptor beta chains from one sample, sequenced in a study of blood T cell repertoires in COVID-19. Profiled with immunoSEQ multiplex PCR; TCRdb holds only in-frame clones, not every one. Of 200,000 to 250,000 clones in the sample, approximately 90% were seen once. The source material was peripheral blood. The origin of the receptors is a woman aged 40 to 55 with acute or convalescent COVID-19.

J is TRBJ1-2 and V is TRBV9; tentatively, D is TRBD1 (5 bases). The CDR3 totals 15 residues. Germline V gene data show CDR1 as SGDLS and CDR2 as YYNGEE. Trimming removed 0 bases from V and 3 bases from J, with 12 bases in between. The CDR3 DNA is TGTGCCAGCAGCGTAGTCAGGGAGGTAGACTATGGCTACACCTTC. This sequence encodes CASSVVREVDYGYTF.

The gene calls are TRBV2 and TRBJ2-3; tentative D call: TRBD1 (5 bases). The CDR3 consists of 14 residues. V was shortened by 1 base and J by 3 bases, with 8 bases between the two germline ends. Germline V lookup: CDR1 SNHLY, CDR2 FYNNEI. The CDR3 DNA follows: TGTGCCAGCAGTGAAGGGCCAGGGACAGATACGCAGTATTTT. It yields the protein CASSEGPGTDTQYF.

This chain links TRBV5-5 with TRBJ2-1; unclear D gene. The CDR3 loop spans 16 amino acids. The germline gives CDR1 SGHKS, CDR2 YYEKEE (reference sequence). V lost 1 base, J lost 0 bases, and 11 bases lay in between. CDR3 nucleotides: TGTGCCAGCAGCTTGCTCGGTTCTTCCTCCTACAATGAGCAGTTCTTC. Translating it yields CASSLLGSSSYNEQFF.

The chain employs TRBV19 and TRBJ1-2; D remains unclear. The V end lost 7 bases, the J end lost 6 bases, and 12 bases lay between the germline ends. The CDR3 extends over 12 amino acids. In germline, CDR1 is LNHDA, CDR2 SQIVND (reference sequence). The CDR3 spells CASTPTGDGYTF. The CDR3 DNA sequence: TGTGCCAGTACCCCTACTGGAGATGGCTACACCTTC.

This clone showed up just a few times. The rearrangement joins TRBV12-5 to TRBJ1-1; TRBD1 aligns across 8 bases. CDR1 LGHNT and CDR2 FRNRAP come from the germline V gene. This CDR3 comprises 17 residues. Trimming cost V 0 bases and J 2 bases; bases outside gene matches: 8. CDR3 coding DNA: TGTGCTAGTGGTTTGGTAATGTGGACAGGGTTTAACACTGAAGCTTTCTTT. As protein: CASGLVMWTGFNTEAFF.

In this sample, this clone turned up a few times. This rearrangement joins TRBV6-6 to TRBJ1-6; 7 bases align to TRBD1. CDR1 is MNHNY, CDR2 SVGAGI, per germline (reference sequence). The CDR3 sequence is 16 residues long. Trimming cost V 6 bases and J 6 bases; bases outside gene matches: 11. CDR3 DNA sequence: TGTGCCAGCAGGACGACAGGGAACGGACCTAATTCACCCCTCCACTTT. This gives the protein CASRTTGNGPNSPLHF.

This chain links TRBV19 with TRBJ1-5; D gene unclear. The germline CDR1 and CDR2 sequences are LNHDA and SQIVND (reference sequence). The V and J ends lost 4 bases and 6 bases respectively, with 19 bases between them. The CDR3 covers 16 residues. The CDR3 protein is CASSTLRGRSGQPQHF. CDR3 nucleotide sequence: TGTGCCAGTAGTACCCTACGAGGGCGTTCGGGTCAGCCCCAGCATTTT.

This CDR3 reads CASSLEPVATEAFF. CDR3 DNA sequence: TGTGCCAGCAGCTTGGAACCCGTGGCCACTGAAGCTTTCTTT. The chain links TRBV5-4 to TRBJ1-1; D remains unclear. The CDR3 contains 14 residues. Deletions cut 0 bases from V and 4 bases from J, with 10 bases between. Looked up from germline, CDR1 is SGHNT and CDR2 is YYREEE (reference sequence).

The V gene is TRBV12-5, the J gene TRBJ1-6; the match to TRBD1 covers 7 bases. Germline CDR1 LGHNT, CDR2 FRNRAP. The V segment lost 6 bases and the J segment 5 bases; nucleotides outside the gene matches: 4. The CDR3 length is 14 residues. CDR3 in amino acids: CASGTGTDNSPLHF. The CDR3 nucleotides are TGTGCTAGTGGAACCGGGACAGATAATTCACCCCTCCACTTT. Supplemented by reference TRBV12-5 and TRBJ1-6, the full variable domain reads DARVTQTPRHKVTEMGQEVTMRCQPILGHNTVFWYRQTMMQGLELLAYFRNRAPLDDSGMPKDRFSAEMPDATLATLKIQPSEPRDSAVYFCASGTGTDNSPLHFGNGTRLTVT.

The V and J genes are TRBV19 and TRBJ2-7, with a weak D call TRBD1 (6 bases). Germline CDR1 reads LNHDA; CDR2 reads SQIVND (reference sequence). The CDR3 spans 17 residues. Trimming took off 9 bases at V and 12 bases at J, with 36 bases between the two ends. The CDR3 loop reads CASIYQTGGALGALGYV. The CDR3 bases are TGTGCCAGCATCTATCAGACGGGTGGGGCCCTGGGGGCCCTGGGGTACGTC.

The CDR3 here is CASALTGDNSPLHF. CDR3 DNA sequence: TGTGCCAGCGCATTGACAGGGGATAATTCACCCCTCCACTTT. The V gene is TRBV6-1, the J gene TRBJ1-6, with 8 positions matching TRBD1. Looked up from germline, CDR1 is MNHNS and CDR2 is SASEGT. The CDR3 totals 14 residues. V lost 8 bases to trimming and J lost 5 bases; unmatched junction nucleotides: 5.

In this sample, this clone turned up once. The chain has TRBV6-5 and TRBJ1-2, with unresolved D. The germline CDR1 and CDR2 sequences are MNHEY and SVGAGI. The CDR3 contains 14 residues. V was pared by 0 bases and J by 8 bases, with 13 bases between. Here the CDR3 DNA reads TGTGCCAGCAGTTACTCGGGAGGACGCAGGGGCTACACCTTC. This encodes CASSYSGGRRGYTF.

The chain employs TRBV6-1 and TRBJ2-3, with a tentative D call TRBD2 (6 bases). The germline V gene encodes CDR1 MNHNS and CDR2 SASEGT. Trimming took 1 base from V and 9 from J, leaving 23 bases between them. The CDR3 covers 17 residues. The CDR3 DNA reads TGTGCCAGCAGTGAAGTTTGGGGGTTGGAGAGGAGGGGAACGCAGTATTTT. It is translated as CASSEVWGLERRGTQYF.

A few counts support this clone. The CDR3 spells CASSPSPRRQGRTYGYTF. The CDR3 DNA reads TGTGCCAGCAGCCCTAGCCCCCGACGACAGGGGAGGACCTATGGCTACACCTTC. This rearrangement joins TRBV25-1 to TRBJ1-2; 8 bases fit TRBD1. V lost 6 bases, J lost 4 bases, and 19 bases stayed unmatched. The germline gives CDR1 MGHDK, CDR2 SYGVNS. CDR3 length: 18 amino acids.

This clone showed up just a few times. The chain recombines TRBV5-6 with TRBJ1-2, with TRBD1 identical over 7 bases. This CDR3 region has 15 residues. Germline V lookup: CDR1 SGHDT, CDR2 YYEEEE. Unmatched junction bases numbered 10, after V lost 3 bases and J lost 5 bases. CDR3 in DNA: TGTGCCAGCAGCTCTGGGACAGCGGGGGGATATGGCTACACCTTC. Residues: CASSSGTAGGYGYTF.

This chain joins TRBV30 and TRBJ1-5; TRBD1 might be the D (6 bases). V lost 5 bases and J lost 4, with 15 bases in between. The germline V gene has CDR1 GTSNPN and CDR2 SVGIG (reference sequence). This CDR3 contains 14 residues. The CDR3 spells CAWQRGGGNQPQHF. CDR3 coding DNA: TGTGCCTGGCAGAGGGGGGGCGGAAATCAGCCCCAGCATTTT.

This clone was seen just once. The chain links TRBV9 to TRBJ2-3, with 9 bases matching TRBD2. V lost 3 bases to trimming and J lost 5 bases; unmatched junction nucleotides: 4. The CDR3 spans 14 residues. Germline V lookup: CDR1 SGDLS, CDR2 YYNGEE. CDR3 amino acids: CASSAGLAQDTQYF. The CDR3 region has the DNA TGTGCCAGCAGCGCGGGACTAGCTCAAGATACGCAGTATTTT.

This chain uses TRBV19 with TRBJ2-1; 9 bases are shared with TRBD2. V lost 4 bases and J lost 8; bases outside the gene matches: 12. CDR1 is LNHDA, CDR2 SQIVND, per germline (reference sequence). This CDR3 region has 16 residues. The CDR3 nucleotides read TGTGCCAGTAGTAGCGCGTTAGCGGGGGCAAACGATGAGCAGTTCTTC. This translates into CASSSALAGANDEQFF. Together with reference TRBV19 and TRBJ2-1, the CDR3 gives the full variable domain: DGGITQSPKYLFRKEGQNVTLSCEQNLNHDAMYWYRQDPGQGLRLIYYSQIVNDFQKGDIAEGYSVSREKKESFPLTVTSAQKNPTAFYLCASSSALAGANDEQFFGPGTRLTVL.

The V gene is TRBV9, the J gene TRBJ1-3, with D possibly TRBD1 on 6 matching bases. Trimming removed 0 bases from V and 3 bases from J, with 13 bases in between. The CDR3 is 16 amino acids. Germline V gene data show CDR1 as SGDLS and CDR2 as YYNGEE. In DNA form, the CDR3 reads TGTGCCAGCAGCGTAGGTGGGGCAGGGGATGGAAACACCATATATTTT. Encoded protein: CASSVGGAGDGNTIYF. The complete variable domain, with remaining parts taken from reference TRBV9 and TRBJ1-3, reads DSGVTQTPKHLITATGQRVTLRCSPRSGDLSVYWYQQSLDQGLQFLIQYYNGEERAKGNILERFSAQQFPDLHSELNLSSLELGDSALYFCASSVGGAGDGNTIYFGEGSWLTVV.

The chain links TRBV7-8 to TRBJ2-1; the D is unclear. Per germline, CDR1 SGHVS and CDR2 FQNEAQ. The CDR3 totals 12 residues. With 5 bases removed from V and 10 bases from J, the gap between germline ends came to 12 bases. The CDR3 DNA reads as TGTGCCAGCAGCCCGAAGTTCGGGGAGCAGTTCTTC. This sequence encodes CASSPKFGEQFF.

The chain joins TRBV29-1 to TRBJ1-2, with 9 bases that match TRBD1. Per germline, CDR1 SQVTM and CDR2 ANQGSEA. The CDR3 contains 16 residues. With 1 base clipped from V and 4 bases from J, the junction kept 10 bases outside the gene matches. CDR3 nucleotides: TGCAGCGTTGAAGGTCTGGGGACAGGGTTGGGCTATGGCTACACCTTC. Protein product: CSVEGLGTGLGYGYTF.

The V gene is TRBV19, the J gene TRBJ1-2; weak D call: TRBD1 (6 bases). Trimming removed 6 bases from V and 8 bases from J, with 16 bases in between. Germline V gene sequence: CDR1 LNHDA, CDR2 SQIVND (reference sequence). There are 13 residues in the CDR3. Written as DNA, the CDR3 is TGTGCCAGTAGCCCTAGGGGGAAGTACGGCTACACCTTC. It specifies CASSPRGKYGYTF.

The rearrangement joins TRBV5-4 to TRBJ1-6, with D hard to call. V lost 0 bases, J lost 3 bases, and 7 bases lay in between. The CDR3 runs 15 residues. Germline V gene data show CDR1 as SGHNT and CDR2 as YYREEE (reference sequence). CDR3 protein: CASSLGKSYNSPLHF. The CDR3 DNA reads TGTGCCAGCAGCTTGGGAAAGAGCTATAATTCACCCCTCCACTTT.

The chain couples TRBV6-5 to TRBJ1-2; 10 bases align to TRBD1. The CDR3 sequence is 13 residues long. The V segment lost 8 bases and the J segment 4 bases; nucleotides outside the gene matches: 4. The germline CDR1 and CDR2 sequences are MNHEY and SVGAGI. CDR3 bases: TGTGCCAGCCGGACAGGGGGAACCTATGGCTACACCTTC. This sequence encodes CASRTGGTYGYTF.

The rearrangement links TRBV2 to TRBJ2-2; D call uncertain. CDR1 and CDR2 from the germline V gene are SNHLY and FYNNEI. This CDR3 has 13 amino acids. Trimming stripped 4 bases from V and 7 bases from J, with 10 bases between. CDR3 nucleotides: TGTGCCAGCAGTGCCCTGCGAGACGGGGAGCTGTTTTTT. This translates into CASSALRDGELFF.

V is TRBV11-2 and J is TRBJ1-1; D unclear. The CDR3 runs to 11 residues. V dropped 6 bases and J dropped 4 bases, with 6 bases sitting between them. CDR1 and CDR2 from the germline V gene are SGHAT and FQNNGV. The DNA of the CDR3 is TGTGCCAGCAGGCCGCGCACTGAAGCTTTCTTT. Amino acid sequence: CASRPRTEAFF.

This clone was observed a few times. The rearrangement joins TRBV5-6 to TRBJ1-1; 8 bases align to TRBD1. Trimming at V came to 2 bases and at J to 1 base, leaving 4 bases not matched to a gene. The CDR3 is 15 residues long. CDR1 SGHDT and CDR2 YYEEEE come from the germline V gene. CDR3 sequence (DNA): TGTGCCAGCAGCTTCACGGACAGGGCGAACACTGAAGCTTTCTTT. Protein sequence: CASSFTDRANTEAFF.

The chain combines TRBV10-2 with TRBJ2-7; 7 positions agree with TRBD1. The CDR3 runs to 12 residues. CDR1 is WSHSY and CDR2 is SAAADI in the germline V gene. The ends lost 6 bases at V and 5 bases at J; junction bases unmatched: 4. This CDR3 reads CASSDRVNEQYV. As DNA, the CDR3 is TGCGCCAGCAGCGACAGGGTAAACGAGCAGTACGTC.

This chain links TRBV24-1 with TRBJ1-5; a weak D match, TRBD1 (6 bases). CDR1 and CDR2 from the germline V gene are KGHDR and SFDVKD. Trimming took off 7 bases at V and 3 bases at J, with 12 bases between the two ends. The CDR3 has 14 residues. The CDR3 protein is CATSETGPNQPQHF. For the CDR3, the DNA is TGTGCCACCAGCGAAACAGGGCCCAATCAGCCCCAGCATTTT.

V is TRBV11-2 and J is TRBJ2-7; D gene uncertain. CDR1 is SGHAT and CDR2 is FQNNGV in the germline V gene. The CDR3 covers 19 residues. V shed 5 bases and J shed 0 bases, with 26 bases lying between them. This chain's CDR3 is CASSRHPPGPRPSSYEQYV. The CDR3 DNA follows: TGTGCCAGCAGCCGCCACCCTCCGGGTCCAAGACCGAGCTCCTACGAGCAGTACGTC.

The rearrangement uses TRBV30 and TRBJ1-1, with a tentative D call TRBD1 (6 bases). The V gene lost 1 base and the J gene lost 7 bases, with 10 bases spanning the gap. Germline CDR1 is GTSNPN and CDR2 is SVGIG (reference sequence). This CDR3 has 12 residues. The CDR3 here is CAWSAQGSEAFF. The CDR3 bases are TGTGCCTGGAGTGCCCAGGGGAGTGAAGCTTTCTTT.

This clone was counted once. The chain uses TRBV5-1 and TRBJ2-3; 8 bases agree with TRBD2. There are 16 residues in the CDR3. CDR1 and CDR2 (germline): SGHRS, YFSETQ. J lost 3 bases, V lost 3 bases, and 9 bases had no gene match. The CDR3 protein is CASSWGSGTRTDTQYF. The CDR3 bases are TGCGCCAGCAGCTGGGGGTCCGGGACTAGAACAGATACGCAGTATTTT. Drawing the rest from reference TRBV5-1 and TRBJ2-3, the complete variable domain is KAGVTQTPRYLIKTRGQQVTLSCSPISGHRSVSWYQQTPGQGLQFLFEYFSETQRNKGNFPGRFSGRQFSNSRSEMNVSTLELGDSALYLCASSWGSGTRTDTQYFGPGTRLTVL.